This T cell receptor (beta chain) was sequenced in a study of T cell responses to AZD1222 COVID-19 vaccine. Study as a whole: Investigators merged groups given second doses at roughly 4 or roughly 12 weeks.

Whole-study results and caveats: Two AZD1222 doses significantly raised spike-specific TCR breadth and depth over controls. The repertoires were collected only after the peak T cell response. Donors were largely white British and mainly female; clonal diversity was possibly underestimated.

Germline V gene data show CDR1 as KGHSH and CDR2 as LQKENI. V dropped 5 bases and J dropped 0 bases, with 13 bases sitting between them. CDR3 length equals 16 residues. As for this clone: What it recognizes is unknown.

Method: immunoSEQ multiplex PCR; TCRdb's copy keeps in-frame clones and lacks some. This sample has approximately 150,000 clones, with 80% to 95% found just once. Sample: peripheral blood, taken on day 0 of AZD1222 vaccination. The receptor comes from an adult in good health. V and J are TRBV18 and TRBJ1-4; D is unresolved. The CDR3 sequence is CASSKGRGATNEKLFF. The CDR3, as DNA: TGTGCCAGCTCAAAAGGACGGGGAGCAACTAATGAAAAACTGTTTTTT.